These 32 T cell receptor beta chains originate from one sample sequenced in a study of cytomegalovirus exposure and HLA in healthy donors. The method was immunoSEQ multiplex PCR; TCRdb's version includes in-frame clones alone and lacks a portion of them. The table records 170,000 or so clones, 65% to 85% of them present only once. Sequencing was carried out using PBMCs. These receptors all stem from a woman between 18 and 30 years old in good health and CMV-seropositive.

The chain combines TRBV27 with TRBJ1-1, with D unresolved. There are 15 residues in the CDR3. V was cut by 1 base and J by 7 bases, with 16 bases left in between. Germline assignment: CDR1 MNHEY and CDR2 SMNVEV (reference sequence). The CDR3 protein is CASSLYPSWTSEAFF. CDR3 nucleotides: TGTGCCAGCAGTTTATACCCGTCGTGGACTAGTGAAGCTTTCTTT.

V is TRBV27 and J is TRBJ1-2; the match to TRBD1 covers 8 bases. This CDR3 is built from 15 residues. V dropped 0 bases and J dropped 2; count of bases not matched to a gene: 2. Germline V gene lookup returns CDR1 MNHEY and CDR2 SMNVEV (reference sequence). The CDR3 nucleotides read TGTGCCAGCAGTTTATCGGACAGGGCCAACTATGGCTACACCTTC. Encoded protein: CASSLSDRANYGYTF.

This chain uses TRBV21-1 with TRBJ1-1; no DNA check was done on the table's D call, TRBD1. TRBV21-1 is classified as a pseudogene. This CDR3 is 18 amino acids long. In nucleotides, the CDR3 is TGTGCCAGCAGCAAGGCAACACGGGACAGGGGAGGGAACACTGAAGCTTTCTTT. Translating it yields CASSKATRDRGGNTEAFF.

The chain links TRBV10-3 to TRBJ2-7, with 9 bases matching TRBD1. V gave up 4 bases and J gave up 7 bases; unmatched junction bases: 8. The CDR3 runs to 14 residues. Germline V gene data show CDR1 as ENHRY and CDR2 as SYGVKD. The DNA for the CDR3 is TGTGCCATCAGTGGGGGACAGGGCTTAGGAGAGCAGTACTTC. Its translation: CAISGGQGLGEQYF.

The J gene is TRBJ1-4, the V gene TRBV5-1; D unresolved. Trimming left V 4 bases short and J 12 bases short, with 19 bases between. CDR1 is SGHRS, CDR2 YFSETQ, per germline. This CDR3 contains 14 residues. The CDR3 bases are TGCGCCAGCAGCACCGCCCCCACGCCGTCAGAACTGTTTTTT. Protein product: CASSTAPTPSELFF.

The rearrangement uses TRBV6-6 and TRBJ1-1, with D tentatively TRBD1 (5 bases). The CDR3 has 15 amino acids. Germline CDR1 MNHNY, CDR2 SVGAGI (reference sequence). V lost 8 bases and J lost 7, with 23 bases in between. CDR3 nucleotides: TGTGCCAGCGACGGCGGGGGTATTGATTCGGGTGAAGCTTTCTTT. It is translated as CASDGGGIDSGEAFF.

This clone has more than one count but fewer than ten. The CDR3 is CASSEANRYYGYTF. CDR3 nucleotides: TGTGCCAGCAGTGAAGCTAACAGATACTATGGCTACACCTTC. The genes are TRBV6-1 and TRBJ1-2; D is unclear. The V and J ends lost 0 bases and 3 bases respectively, with 8 bases between them. Germline-derived CDR1 and CDR2 are MNHNS and SASEGT. This CDR3 contains 14 residues.

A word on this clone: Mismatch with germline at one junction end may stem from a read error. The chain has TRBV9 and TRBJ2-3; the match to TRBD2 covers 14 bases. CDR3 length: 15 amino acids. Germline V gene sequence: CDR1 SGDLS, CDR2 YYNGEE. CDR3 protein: CASSPLGTSGGAPDF. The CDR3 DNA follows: TGTGCCAGCAGCCCCCTTGGGACTAGCGGGGGAGCTCCGGATTTT.

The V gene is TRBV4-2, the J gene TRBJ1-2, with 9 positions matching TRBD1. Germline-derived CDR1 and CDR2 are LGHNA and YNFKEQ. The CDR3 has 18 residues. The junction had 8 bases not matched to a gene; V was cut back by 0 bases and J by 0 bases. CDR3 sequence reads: CASSQETGGIGANYGYTF. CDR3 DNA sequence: TGTGCCAGCAGCCAAGAGACAGGGGGGATTGGAGCTAACTATGGCTACACCTTC.

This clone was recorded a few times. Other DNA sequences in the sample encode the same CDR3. The CDR3 region has the DNA TGTGCCAGCAGTGAGGAGCGGGGGGGCAATGAGCAGTTCTTC. Amino acids: CASSEERGGNEQFF. The chain carries TRBV2 and TRBJ2-1; 10 bases agree with TRBD2. This CDR3 spans 14 amino acids. V lost 3 bases to trimming and J lost 6 bases; unmatched junction nucleotides: 2. Germline V gives CDR1 SNHLY, CDR2 FYNNEI.

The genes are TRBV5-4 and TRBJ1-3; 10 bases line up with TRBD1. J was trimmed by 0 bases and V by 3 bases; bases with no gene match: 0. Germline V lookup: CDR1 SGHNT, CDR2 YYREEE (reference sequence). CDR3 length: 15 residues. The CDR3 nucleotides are TGTGCCAGCAGCTGGACAGGGGGCTCTGGAAACACCATATATTTT. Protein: CASSWTGGSGNTIYF.

The CDR3, as DNA: TGTGCCAGTAGTAGACTAGCGGGGGGCATGTACCAAGAGACCCAGTACTTC. Residues: CASSRLAGGMYQETQYF. The chain combines TRBV19 with TRBJ2-5; 13 positions match TRBD2. CDR1 is LNHDA, CDR2 SQIVND, per germline (reference sequence). This CDR3 spans 17 amino acids. The trim removed 4 bases at V and 0 bases at J, leaving 5 bases unmatched. The full variable domain, completed using reference TRBV19 and TRBJ2-5, is DGGITQSPKYLFRKEGQNVTLSCEQNLNHDAMYWYRQDPGQGLRLIYYSQIVNDFQKGDIAEGYSVSREKKESFPLTVTSAQKNPTAFYLCASSRLAGGMYQETQYFGPGTRLLVL.

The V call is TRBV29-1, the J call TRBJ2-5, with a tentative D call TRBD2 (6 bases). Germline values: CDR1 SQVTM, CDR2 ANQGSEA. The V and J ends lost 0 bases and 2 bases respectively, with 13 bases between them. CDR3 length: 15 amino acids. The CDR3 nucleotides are TGCAGCGTTGAAGAGGGGGGAGGATTACAAGAGACCCAGTACTTC. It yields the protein CSVEEGGGLQETQYF.

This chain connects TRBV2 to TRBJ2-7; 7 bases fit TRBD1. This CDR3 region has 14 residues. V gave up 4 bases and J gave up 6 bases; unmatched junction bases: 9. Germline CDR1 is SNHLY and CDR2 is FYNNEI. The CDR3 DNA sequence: TGTGCCAGCAGTGGAGACAGGGCATTGGGCGAGCAGTACTTC. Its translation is CASSGDRALGEQYF. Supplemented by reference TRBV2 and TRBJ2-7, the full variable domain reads EPEVTQTPSHQVTQMGQEVILRCVPISNHLYFYWYRQILGQKVEFLVSFYNNEISEKSEIFDDQFSVERPDGSNFTLKIRSTKLEDSAMYFCASSGDRALGEQYFGPGTRLTVT.

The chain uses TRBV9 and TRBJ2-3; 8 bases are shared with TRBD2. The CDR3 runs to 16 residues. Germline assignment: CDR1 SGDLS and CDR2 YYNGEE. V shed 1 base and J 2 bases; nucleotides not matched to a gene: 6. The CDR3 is CASSVKAGVITDTQYF. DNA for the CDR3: TGTGCCAGCAGCGTAAAAGCGGGGGTGATCACAGATACGCAGTATTTT. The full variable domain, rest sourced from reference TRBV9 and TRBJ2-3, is DSGVTQTPKHLITATGQRVTLRCSPRSGDLSVYWYQQSLDQGLQFLIQYYNGEERAKGNILERFSAQQFPDLHSELNLSSLELGDSALYFCASSVKAGVITDTQYFGPGTRLTVL.

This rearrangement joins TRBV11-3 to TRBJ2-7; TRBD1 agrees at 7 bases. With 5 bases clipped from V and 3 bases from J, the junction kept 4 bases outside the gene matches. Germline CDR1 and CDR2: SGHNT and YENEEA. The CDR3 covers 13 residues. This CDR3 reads CASSEGTDYEQYF. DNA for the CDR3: TGTGCCAGCAGCGAAGGGACAGACTACGAGCAGTACTTC.

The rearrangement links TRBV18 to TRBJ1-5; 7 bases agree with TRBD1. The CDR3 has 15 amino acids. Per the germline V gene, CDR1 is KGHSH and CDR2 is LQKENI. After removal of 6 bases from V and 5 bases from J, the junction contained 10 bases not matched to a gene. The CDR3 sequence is CASSRDRGIDQPQHF. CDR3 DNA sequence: TGTGCCAGCTCCCGGGACAGAGGAATAGATCAGCCCCAGCATTTT.

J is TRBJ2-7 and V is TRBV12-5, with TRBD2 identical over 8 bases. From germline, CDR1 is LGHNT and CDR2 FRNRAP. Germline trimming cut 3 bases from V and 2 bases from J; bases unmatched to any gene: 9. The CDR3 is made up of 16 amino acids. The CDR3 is CASGLRIRGGTYEQYF. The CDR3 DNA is TGTGCTAGTGGTTTACGCATACGGGGGGGGACCTACGAGCAGTACTTC.

The CDR3 DNA sequence: TGTGCCACCAGGAGCCAGGGTCTGGGGCAAGAGACCCAGTACTTC. This encodes CATRSQGLGQETQYF. The rearrangement links TRBV15 to TRBJ2-5, with D possibly TRBD1 on 5 matching bases. Looked up from germline, CDR1 is LNHNV and CDR2 is YYDKDF (reference sequence). V lost 6 bases and J 2 bases, leaving 16 bases between the germline ends. This CDR3 has 15 amino acids.

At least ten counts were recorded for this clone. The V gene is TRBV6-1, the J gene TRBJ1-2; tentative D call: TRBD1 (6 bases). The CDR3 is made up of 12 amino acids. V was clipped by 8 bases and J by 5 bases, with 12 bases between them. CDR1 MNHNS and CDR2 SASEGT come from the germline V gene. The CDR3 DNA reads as TGTGCCAGCGAAGGACAGTTGTATGGCTACACCTTC. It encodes CASEGQLYGYTF.

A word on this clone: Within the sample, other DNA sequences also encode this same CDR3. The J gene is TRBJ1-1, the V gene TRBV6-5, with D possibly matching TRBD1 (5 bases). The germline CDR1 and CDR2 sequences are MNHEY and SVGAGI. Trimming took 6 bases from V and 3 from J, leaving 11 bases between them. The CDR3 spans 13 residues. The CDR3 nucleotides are TGTGCCAGCAGGATCCAGGGATACACTGAAGCTTTCTTT. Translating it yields CASRIQGYTEAFF.

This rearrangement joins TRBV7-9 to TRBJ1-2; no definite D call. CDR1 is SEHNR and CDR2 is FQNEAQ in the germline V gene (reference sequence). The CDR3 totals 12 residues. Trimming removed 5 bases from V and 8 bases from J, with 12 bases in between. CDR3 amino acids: CASSPAGWGYTF. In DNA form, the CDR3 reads TGTGCCAGCAGCCCTGCCGGTTGGGGCTACACCTTC. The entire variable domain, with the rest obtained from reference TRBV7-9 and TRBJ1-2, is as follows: DTGVSQNPRHKITKRGQNVTFRCDPISEHNRLYWYRQTLGQGPEFLTYFQNEAQLEKSRLLSDRFSAERPKGSFSTLEIQRTEQGDSAMYLCASSPAGWGYTFGSGTRLTVV.

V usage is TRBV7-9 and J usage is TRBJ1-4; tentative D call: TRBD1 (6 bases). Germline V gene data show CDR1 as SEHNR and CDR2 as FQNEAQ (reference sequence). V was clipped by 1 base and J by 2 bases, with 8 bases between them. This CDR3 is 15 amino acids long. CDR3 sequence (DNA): TGTGCCAGCAGCTTAGGGACAGCGACTAATGAAAAACTGTTTTTT. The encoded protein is CASSLGTATNEKLFF.

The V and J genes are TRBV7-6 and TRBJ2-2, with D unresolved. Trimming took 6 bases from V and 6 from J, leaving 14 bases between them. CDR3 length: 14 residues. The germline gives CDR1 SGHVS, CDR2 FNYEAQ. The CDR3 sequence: CASSSGYSAGELFF. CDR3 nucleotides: TGTGCCAGCAGTTCAGGTTATTCGGCCGGGGAGCTGTTTTTT.

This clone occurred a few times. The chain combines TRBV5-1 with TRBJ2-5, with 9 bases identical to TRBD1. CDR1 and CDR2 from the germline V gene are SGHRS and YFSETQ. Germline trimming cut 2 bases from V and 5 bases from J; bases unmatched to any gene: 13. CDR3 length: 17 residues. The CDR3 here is CASSFNPTGGSLETQYF. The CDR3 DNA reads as TGCGCCAGCAGCTTCAACCCGACAGGGGGGTCCCTGGAGACCCAGTACTTC.

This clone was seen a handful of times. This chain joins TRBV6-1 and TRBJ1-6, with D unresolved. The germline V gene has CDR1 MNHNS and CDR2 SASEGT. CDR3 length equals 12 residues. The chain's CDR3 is CASNTGNSPLHF. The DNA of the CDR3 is TGTGCATCCAACACGGGAAATTCACCCCTCCACTTT.

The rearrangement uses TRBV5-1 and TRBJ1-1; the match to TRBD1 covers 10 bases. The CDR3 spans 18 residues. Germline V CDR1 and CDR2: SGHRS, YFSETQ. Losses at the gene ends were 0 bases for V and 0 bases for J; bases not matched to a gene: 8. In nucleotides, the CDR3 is TGCGCCAGCAGCTTGGCGGGACAGGGGAGGGGTATGAACACTGAAGCTTTCTTT. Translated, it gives CASSLAGQGRGMNTEAFF.

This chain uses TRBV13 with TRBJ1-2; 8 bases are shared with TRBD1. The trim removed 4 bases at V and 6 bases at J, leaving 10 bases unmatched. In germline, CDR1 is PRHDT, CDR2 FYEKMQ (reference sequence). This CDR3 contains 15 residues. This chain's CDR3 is CASSSNGQGGNGYTF. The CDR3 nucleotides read TGTGCCAGCAGCTCTAATGGACAGGGAGGAAATGGCTACACCTTC.

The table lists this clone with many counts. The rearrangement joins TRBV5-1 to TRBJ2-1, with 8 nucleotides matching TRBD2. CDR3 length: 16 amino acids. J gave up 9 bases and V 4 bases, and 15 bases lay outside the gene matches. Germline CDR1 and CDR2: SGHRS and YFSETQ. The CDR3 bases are TGCGCCAGCAGCCGTTTGTCGGGGCGGGGGGAGAGTGAGCAGTTCTTC. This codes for CASSRLSGRGESEQFF.

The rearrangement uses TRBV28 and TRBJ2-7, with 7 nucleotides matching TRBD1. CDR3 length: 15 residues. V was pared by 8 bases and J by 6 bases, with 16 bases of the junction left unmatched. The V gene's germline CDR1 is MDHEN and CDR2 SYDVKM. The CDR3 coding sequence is TGTGCCAGCCCTCCGGCAGGGACAGCCATTTCCGAGCAGTACTTC. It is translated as CASPPAGTAISEQYF.

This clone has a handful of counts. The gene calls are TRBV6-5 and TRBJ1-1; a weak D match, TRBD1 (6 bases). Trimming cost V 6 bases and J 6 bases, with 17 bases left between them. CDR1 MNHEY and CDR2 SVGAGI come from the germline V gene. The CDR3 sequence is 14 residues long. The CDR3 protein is CASSQSGQLAEAFF. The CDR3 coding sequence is TGTGCCAGCAGCCAGTCCGGACAGTTGGCTGAAGCTTTCTTT.

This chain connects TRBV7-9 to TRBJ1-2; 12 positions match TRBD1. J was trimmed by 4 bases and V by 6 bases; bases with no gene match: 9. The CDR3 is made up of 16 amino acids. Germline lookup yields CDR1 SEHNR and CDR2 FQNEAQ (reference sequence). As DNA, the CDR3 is TGTGCCAGCAGAGCCGGGACAGGGGGCGCAGTCTATGGCTACACCTTC. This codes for CASRAGTGGAVYGYTF. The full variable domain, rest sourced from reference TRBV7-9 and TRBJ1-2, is DTGVSQNPRHKITKRGQNVTFRCDPISEHNRLYWYRQTLGQGPEFLTYFQNEAQLEKSRLLSDRFSAERPKGSFSTLEIQRTEQGDSAMYLCASRAGTGGAVYGYTFGSGTRLTVV.